These T cell receptor beta chains were read from a single sample in a study of shared clonotypes between healthy human individuals. The data were produced by immunoSEQ multiplex PCR, yet TCRdb's version contains in-frame clones alone and is incomplete. The sample consists of over a million clones, around 82% of them appearing once. Sequences were obtained from memory CD4+ T cells from PBMCs. The receptors were gathered from a man younger than 30 in good health. Some clones in this sample may be carry-over from other donors' samples. Both conserved end residues are part of each CDR3. Fields, in order: V gene, D gene, J gene, clone size, CDR3 DNA, CDR3 protein. A D gene is named only where the DNA matches it firmly. Only some rows state a clone size, as once, few, many or a class for expanded clones.

TRBV7-2,NA,TRBJ2-7,NA,TGTGCCAGCAGCTACCTGAGGGCCTCCTACGAGCAGTACTTC,CASSYLRASYEQYF
TRBV11-3,TRBD2,TRBJ2-2,NA,TGTGCCAGCAGCTCTGGGACTAGCGGGAGGGCGGGGACCGGGGAGCTGTTTTTT,CASSSGTSGRAGTGELFF
TRBV5-4,TRBD1,TRBJ2-7,NA,TGTGCCAGCAGCAATGGCCCGGGACAGAAGTACGAGCAGTACTTC,CASSNGPGQKYEQYF
TRBV6-5,NA,TRBJ2-5,once,TGTGCCAGCAGTTACTCGTTCGGGGAGACCCAGTACTTC,CASSYSFGETQYF
TRBV28,NA,TRBJ2-7,NA,TGTGCCAGCAGTATGGTCCCGTCCTACGAGCAGTACTTC,CASSMVPSYEQYF
TRBV5-6,NA,TRBJ1-5,few,TGTGCCAGCAGCCAGCAACGAAGCAATCAGCCCCAGCATTTT,CASSQQRSNQPQHF
TRBV7-9,NA,TRBJ1-1,NA,TGTGCCAGCAGCCCCGGGACACCGGCCTATGGCACTGAAGCTTTCTTT,CASSPGTPAYGTEAFF
TRBV4-3,NA,TRBJ1-5,NA,TGCGCCAGCAGCCAGAGGAGGGGGAGGGCCAATCAGCCCCAGCATTTT,CASSQRRGRANQPQHF
TRBV15,TRBD2,TRBJ2-1,NA,TGTGCCACCAGATCCCGGACTAGCGGGGCGTACAATGAGCAGTTCTTC,CATRSRTSGAYNEQFF
TRBV5-5,NA,TRBJ2-7,NA,TGTGCCAGCAGCTTGGAAGTTGATAGCCCCTACGAGCAGTACTTC,CASSLEVDSPYEQYF
TRBV11-1,NA,TRBJ2-5,NA,TGTGCCAGCAGCCTAGGGGTTAGAGAGACCCAGTACTTC,CASSLGVRETQYF
TRBV28,TRBD1,TRBJ1-2,NA,TGTGCCAGCACCATCCTGCCGGGACAGTCCTATGGCTACACCTTC,CASTILPGQSYGYTF
TRBV5-1,NA,TRBJ2-1,NA,TGCGCCAGCAGCTACCTTTTGGGGGGAAAAAATGAGCAGTTCTTC,CASSYLLGGKNEQFF
TRBV5-1,NA,TRBJ1-1,NA,TGCGCCAGCAGCTTGGCCGGGACCCCCGGTGCTTTCTTT,CASSLAGTPGAFF
TRBV6-1,NA,TRBJ2-1,NA,TGTGCCAGCAGTGTCTTTTCTTTGCGGGGAATGGGGGATGAGCAGTTCTTC,CASSVFSLRGMGDEQFF
TRBV2,NA,TRBJ2-7,once,TGTGCCAGCAACCGTCCAGGCCCCCCTGAGCAGTACTTC,CASNRPGPPEQYF
TRBV20-1,NA,TRBJ1-4,NA,TGCAGTGCCGGGGCAAGGGAAAAACTGTTTTTT,CSAGAREKLFF
TRBV5-1,NA,TRBJ2-2,NA,TGCGCCAGCAGCCCGGGGGTTCAGGCGAACACCGGGGAGCTGTTTTTT,CASSPGVQANTGELFF
TRBV18,NA,TRBJ2-7,NA,TGTGCCAGCTCACCAACAAGACAGATCGAGTACGAGCAGTACTTC,CASSPTRQIEYEQYF
TRBV10-2,TRBD1,TRBJ2-2,NA,TGCGCCAGCAGTGAACAGGGGGGCACCGGGGAGCTGTTTTTT,CASSEQGGTGELFF
TRBV4-2,NA,TRBJ2-7,NA,TGTGCCAGCAGCCAACTTAGCGGATCCTACGAGCAGTACTTC,CASSQLSGSYEQYF
TRBV2,TRBD2,TRBJ2-2,NA,TGTGCCAGCAGTGAAGCCCAGCGGGGTTACACCGGGGAGCTGTTTTTT,CASSEAQRGYTGELFF
TRBV2,NA,TRBJ1-2,NA,TGTGCCAGCAGTGCGCGGCAGGGGCTCTATGGCTACACCTTC,CASSARQGLYGYTF
TRBV5-4,TRBD2,TRBJ2-2,NA,TGTGCCAGCAGCTTCGGGGTAGCGGGGCCTCTCACCGGGGAGCTGTTTTTT,CASSFGVAGPLTGELFF
TRBV30,NA,TRBJ2-7,few,TGTGCCTGGAGTGGAGGTTGGTACGAGCAGTACTTC,CAWSGGWYEQYF
TRBV6-6,TRBD1,TRBJ1-4,few,TGTGCCAGCAGTTCCCGGGACAGGGATGAAAAACTGTTTTTT,CASSSRDRDEKLFF
TRBV7-2,TRBD2,TRBJ2-1,NA,TGTGCCAGCAGGGAACAGGGACTAGCGGGAGGGCCCTACAATGAGCAGTTCTTC,CASREQGLAGGPYNEQFF
TRBV28,TRBD1,TRBJ1-1,NA,TGTGCCAGCAGGCCCCCTAGGGACAGGGGGTTTTGGGCGGGCACTGAAGCTTTCTTT,CASRPPRDRGFWAGTEAFF
TRBV9,NA,TRBJ2-5,NA,TGTGCCAGCAGCGTAGGGGCAGGCCAAGAGACCCAGTACTTC,CASSVGAGQETQYF
TRBV9,TRBD1,TRBJ2-1,NA,TGTGCCAGCAGCGCCCAGGGGTTGGGACAGGTTTCCTACAATGAGCAGTTCTTC,CASSAQGLGQVSYNEQFF
TRBV7-2,NA,TRBJ1-4,NA,TGTGCCAGCAGCTTAGGCACTGATGAAAAACTGTTTTTT,CASSLGTDEKLFF
TRBV11-2,NA,TRBJ2-1,many,TGTGCCAGCGGGGTTAGCAGGAGCTCCTACAATGAGCAGTTCTTC,CASGVSRSSYNEQFF
TRBV7-3,NA,TRBJ2-2,NA,TGTGCCAGCAGCTCCCATGGGGAGTCGCGCACCGGGGAGCTGTTTTTT,CASSSHGESRTGELFF
TRBV7-3,NA,TRBJ2-2,NA,TGTGCCAGCAGCTTAATCGGCGGGACGAACACCGGGGAGCTGTTTTTT,CASSLIGGTNTGELFF
TRBV4-3,TRBD2,TRBJ2-4,few,TGCGCCAGCAGCCAAGACGAGCGGGAGTGGAGGAACATTCAGTACTTC,CASSQDEREWRNIQYF
TRBV5-1,NA,TRBJ1-1,NA,TGCGCCAGCAGCTTCGGGGTCTCTGAAGCTTTCTTT,CASSFGVSEAFF
TRBV5-6,TRBD2,TRBJ2-7,NA,TGTGCCAGCAGCTTTGAGGCGGGAGCCCCCTACGAGCAGTACTTC,CASSFEAGAPYEQYF
TRBV5-1,NA,TRBJ2-5,NA,TGCGCCAGCAGGGGGAAAGAGACCCAGTACTTC,CASRGKETQYF
TRBV14,NA,TRBJ2-7,NA,TGTGCCAGCAGCCCCCCCGGGGGGCGATACTACGAGCAGTACTTC,CASSPPGGRYYEQYF
TRBV30,TRBD2,TRBJ2-3,many,TGTGCCTGGAGTGTGGTCCGCGGGAGGGCCTCAGATACGCAGTATTTT,CAWSVVRGRASDTQYF
TRBV4-1,TRBD1,TRBJ2-2,NA,TGCGCCAGCAGCCATAACACACGACCAGACAGGGTCCGAGACACCGGGGAGCTGTTTTTT,CASSHNTRPDRVRDTGELFF
TRBV5-1,NA,TRBJ2-3,NA,TGCGCCAGCAGCAGGAGTAGCACAGATACGCAGTATTTT,CASSRSSTDTQYF
TRBV7-2,TRBD2,TRBJ2-7,NA,TGTGCCAGCAGCCCCCCTAGGTCGCGGGAGGGGGGCTACGAGCAGTACTTC,CASSPPRSREGGYEQYF
TRBV5-1,NA,TRBJ2-7,NA,TGCGCCAGCAGCCCCGGCCCCTCGGGGTACGAGCAGTACTTC,CASSPGPSGYEQYF
TRBV7-2,NA,TRBJ2-3,NA,TGTGCCAGCAGCCAGAGACGGAGCACAGATACGCAGTATTTT,CASSQRRSTDTQYF
TRBV6-5,NA,TRBJ2-7,few,TGTGCCAGCAGGAGGACAGATTACGAGCAGTACTTC,CASRRTDYEQYF
TRBV18,NA,TRBJ2-3,NA,TGTGCCAGCTCACCAGAGAGCGGCACAGATACGCAGTATTTT,CASSPESGTDTQYF
TRBV5-1,TRBD1,TRBJ1-2,NA,TGCGCCAGCAGCCCGGACAGGGGAGCCTATGGCTACACCTTC,CASSPDRGAYGYTF
TRBV19,NA,TRBJ1-4,NA,TGTGCCAGTAGTAAGGCCCGGGACGGAGTTGAAAAACTGTTTTTT,CASSKARDGVEKLFF
TRBV10-1,TRBD1,TRBJ1-2,NA,TGCGCCAGCAGCTCCGGGACAGCGTATGGCTACACCTTC,CASSSGTAYGYTF
TRBV19,TRBD2,TRBJ2-1,NA,TGTGCCAGTAGCAGCGGGAGGTACTACAATGAGCAGTTCTTC,CASSSGRYYNEQFF